This TCR beta chain was sequenced for a study of shared clonotypes between healthy human individuals. About this clone itself: Other DNA sequences in this sample translate to the same CDR3.

Trimming removed 1 base at V and 7 bases at J, with 5 bases between. The CDR3 extends over 12 amino acids. Germline-derived CDR1 and CDR2 are SEHNR and FQNEAQ (reference sequence). CD45RO-negative CD8 cells positively selected for CCR7 made up the naive population, which excluded terminally differentiated effector memory CD45RA+ cells. Sequencing used immunoSEQ multiplex PCR; TCRdb keeps in-frame clones, though not all of them. The sample carries about 680,000 clones, around 90% recorded once. The rearrangement links TRBV7-9 to TRBJ2-1, with D hard to call. The TCR was taken from a young man in good health. The sample taken for sequencing was naive CD8+ T cells sorted from blood. CDR3 in DNA: TGTGCCAGCAGCTTAGGGGAAAATGAGCAGTTCTTC. Amino acid sequence: CASSLGENEQFF.